This T cell receptor (beta chain) was observed in a study of shared clonotypes between healthy human individuals. Study-level results: Non-shared clonotypes displayed generation probabilities falling below those of clonotypes present in all four donors. Across subsets, estimated richness was generally greater for naive than for memory populations.

The split of CD4+ cells yielded CD45RA+ naive and CD45RA-negative memory subsets. Sequenced by immunoSEQ multiplex PCR; TCRdb stores in-frame clones only, minus some. The repertoire includes 2 million to 2.5 million clones, around 95% of them detected once, and more than 0.1% sits in the top ten. This CDR3 has 16 amino acids. Germline V gene sequence: CDR1 SGHTA, CDR2 FQGNSA. V lost 5 bases and J lost 2; bases outside the gene matches: 10. About this clone: Its specificity is not known.

The chain employs TRBV7-2 and TRBJ2-7; 9 bases are a match to TRBD2. Sequenced material: naive CD4+ T cells sorted from blood. The subset denotes: CD45RA+ positively selected. The clonotype comes from a man aged 18 to 29 in good health. CDR3 sequence: CASSIETSGLTYEQYF. The CDR3 nucleotides are TGTGCCAGCAGCATAGAGACTAGCGGTTTAACCTACGAGCAGTACTTC.